A single sample gave rise to the 32 T cell receptor beta chains below, sequenced in a study of T cells in Graves' hyperthyroidism and ophthalmopathy. TCR beta CDR3 regions were amplified from RNA. During a first-round RT-PCR of the TCR CDR3, the HTBI primer set was used. Each CDR3 protein is one row after TCRdb ran MiXCR on the multiplex PCR reads. The sample yields under 800,000 distinct CDR3 sequences, about 14% seen once. Input material: blood. These receptors all come from a woman aged 18-29 years with Graves' hyperthyroidism.

At least ten counts were recorded for this clonotype. The V call is TRBV7-9, the J call TRBJ2-1; 8 nucleotides agree with TRBD1. Looked up from germline, CDR1 is SEHNR and CDR2 is FQNEAQ (reference sequence). The CDR3 covers 14 residues. J was trimmed by 10 bases and V by 5 bases; bases with no gene match: 10. DNA for the CDR3: TGTGCCAGCAGCCGAGACGGACAGGGACGAGAGCAGTTCTTC. Residues: CASSRDGQGREQFF.

In its sample, this clonotype was seen many times. J is TRBJ2-1 and V is TRBV6-1; 7 nucleotides match TRBD2. Germline V gene sequence: CDR1 MNHNS, CDR2 SASEGT. This CDR3 comprises 17 residues. J gave up 5 bases and V 2 bases, and 12 bases lay outside the gene matches. CDR3 DNA: TGTGCCAGCAGTGAACGGCCCTATGGCGGGAGCAACAATGAGCAGTTCTTC. It codes for CASSERPYGGSNNEQFF.

This clonotype was detected ten times or more. The rearrangement joins TRBV3-1 to TRBJ1-1, with TRBD1 as a possible D gene (5 bases). This CDR3 contains 15 residues. Trimming stripped 1 base from V and 5 bases from J, with 14 bases between. Germline CDR1 reads LGHDT; CDR2 reads YNNKEL (reference sequence). DNA of the CDR3: TGTGCCAGCAGCCAAGGGGACGTAACGGGGACTGAAGCTTTCTTT. It codes for CASSQGDVTGTEAFF.

The gene calls are TRBV6-5 and TRBJ1-6; TRBD1 might be the D (5 bases). Trimming removed 2 bases at V and 0 bases at J, with 11 bases between. The germline CDR1 and CDR2 sequences are MNHEY and SVGAGI. This CDR3 region has 17 residues. CDR3 protein: CASSYRGLSSYNSPLHF. The CDR3 DNA is TGTGCCAGCAGTTACAGGGGCCTGAGCTCCTATAATTCACCCCTCCACTTT.

V usage is TRBV2 and J usage is TRBJ2-7; possible D gene TRBD2, 6 bases. V lost 8 bases and J lost 7, with 27 bases in between. The CDR3 totals 16 residues. In germline, CDR1 is SNHLY, CDR2 FYNNEI. The CDR3 region is CASEPGPGPGAREQYF. The CDR3 DNA reads TGTGCCAGCGAGCCGGGGCCCGGTCCGGGAGCTCGAGAGCAGTACTTC.

This clonotype was counted many times. The chain combines TRBV7-9 with TRBJ2-1; 7 bases are a match to TRBD2. Looked up from germline, CDR1 is SEHNR and CDR2 is FQNEAQ (reference sequence). The CDR3 is 18 amino acids. After removal of 3 bases from V and 9 bases from J, the junction contained 20 bases not matched to a gene. As DNA, the CDR3 is TGTGCCAGCAGCTTGTTAGCGGGTGCAACCTCGAGAACCGCTGAGCAGTTCTTC. It codes for CASSLLAGATSRTAEQFF.

This clonotype has a count of ten or more. The genes are TRBV28 and TRBJ2-1, with a possible D match to TRBD1 (6 bases). V was pared by 6 bases and J by 0 bases, with 12 bases between. Germline V lookup: CDR1 MDHEN, CDR2 SYDVKM. The CDR3 extends over 15 amino acids. The DNA for the CDR3 is TGTGCCAGCAGAAGAGCGACAGGCTCCTACAATGAGCAGTTCTTC. Amino acid sequence: CASRRATGSYNEQFF.

This clonotype occurred a few times. The V and J genes are TRBV7-9 and TRBJ2-7; 14 positions agree with TRBD2. Looked up from germline, CDR1 is SEHNR and CDR2 is FQNEAQ (reference sequence). Trimming removed 5 bases from V and 3 bases from J; junction bases left unmatched: 3. The CDR3 is 15 residues long. CDR3 region: CASSGGTSGSYEQYF. The CDR3 coding sequence is TGTGCCAGCAGCGGTGGGACTAGCGGGAGCTACGAGCAGTACTTC.

This clonotype came up many times. This chain uses TRBV29-1 with TRBJ2-6; 12 bases match TRBD2. Losses at the gene ends were 4 bases for V and 2 bases for J; bases not matched to a gene: 6. The CDR3 runs 17 residues. CDR1 is SQVTM and CDR2 is ANQGSEA in the germline V gene. The CDR3 nucleotides are TGCAGCGTTGTGCTAGCGGGAGGGAGAGCTGGGGCCAACGTCCTGACTTTC. Its translation: CSVVLAGGRAGANVLTF.

This clonotype has a count of ten or more. The chain carries TRBV7-2 and TRBJ1-1, with D possibly matching TRBD1 (6 bases). CDR3 length: 16 amino acids. V lost 7 bases and J 2 bases, leaving 20 bases between the germline ends. The V gene's germline CDR1 is SGHTA and CDR2 FQGNSA. As DNA, the CDR3 is TGTGCCAGCACCTTGGGGGGCATTTATGGAAACACTGAAGCTTTCTTT. Its protein is CASTLGGIYGNTEAFF.

This clonotype was picked up many times. The V and J genes are TRBV2 and TRBJ1-5; D ambiguous. CDR1 and CDR2 from the germline V gene are SNHLY and FYNNEI. The germline V and J ends were trimmed by 1 base and 3 bases, with 7 bases remaining between them. The CDR3 has 14 amino acids. Written as DNA, the CDR3 is TGTGCCAGCAGTGAAGTCGTAACCAATCAGCCCCAGCATTTT. Translation gives CASSEVVTNQPQHF. Drawing the rest from reference TRBV2 and TRBJ1-5, the complete variable domain is EPEVTQTPSHQVTQMGQEVILRCVPISNHLYFYWYRQILGQKVEFLVSFYNNEISEKSEIFDDQFSVERPDGSNFTLKIRSTKLEDSAMYFCASSEVVTNQPQHFGDGTRLSIL.

This clonotype appeared a few times. The chain employs TRBV4-1 and TRBJ2-7, with D possibly being TRBD2 (7 bases). Germline V CDR1 and CDR2: MGHRA, YSYEKL. V lost 0 bases to trimming and J lost 1 base, with 16 bases between them. The CDR3 totals 17 residues. This CDR3 reads CASSQEGGGILSYEQYF. CDR3 bases: TGCGCCAGCAGCCAAGAGGGAGGGGGGATTCTATCCTACGAGCAGTACTTC.

This clonotype has a count of ten or more. The chain has TRBV12-3 or TRBV12-4 and TRBJ1-5, with TRBD1 as a possible D gene (5 bases). V was shortened by 6 bases and J by 9 bases, with 12 bases between the two germline ends. This CDR3 region has 12 residues. CDR3 nucleotides: TGTGCCAGCAGCCTGGGACGTCGGCCCCAGCATTTT. It translates to CASSLGRRPQHF.

This clonotype was recorded once. This may arise from a read error, as a much more abundant clone is one base away. The gene calls are TRBV20-1 and TRBJ1-1; D call uncertain. V was clipped by 4 bases and J by 4 bases, with 10 bases between them. The germline CDR1 and CDR2 sequences are DFQATT and SNEGSKA (reference sequence). The CDR3 totals 12 residues. CDR3 residues: CSAKSRSTEAFF. CDR3 coding DNA: TGCAGTGCTAAATCTCGCTCCACTGAAGCTTTCTTT.

This clonotype has only a few counts. The V and J genes are TRBV11-2 and TRBJ2-7; no reliable D call. V lost 3 bases to trimming and J lost 4 bases, with 19 bases between them. The CDR3 extends over 16 amino acids. Germline V lookup: CDR1 SGHAT, CDR2 FQNNGV. CDR3 sequence reads: CASSFLLGGIAYEQYF. The CDR3 DNA reads as TGTGCCAGCAGCTTCCTCTTGGGCGGTATCGCATACGAGCAGTACTTC.

This clonotype has only a few counts. The rearrangement joins TRBV7-9 to TRBJ2-6; unclear D gene. Germline lookup yields CDR1 SEHNR and CDR2 FQNEAQ (reference sequence). The length of the CDR3 is 15 residues. Between the trimmed V and J ends, which lost 1 base and 4 bases, there was a span of 8 bases. CDR3 coding DNA: TGTGCCAGCAGCTTAGAGCTTGGAGGGGCCAACGTCCTGACTTTC. Its protein is CASSLELGGANVLTF. Full variable domain (outside the CDR3, taken from reference TRBV7-9 and TRBJ2-6): DTGVSQNPRHKITKRGQNVTFRCDPISEHNRLYWYRQTLGQGPEFLTYFQNEAQLEKSRLLSDRFSAERPKGSFSTLEIQRTEQGDSAMYLCASSLELGGANVLTFGAGSRLTVL.

This clonotype was seen ten or more times. V usage is TRBV28 and J usage is TRBJ1-1; 8 positions agree with TRBD1. V dropped 2 bases and J dropped 5; count of bases not matched to a gene: 13. The CDR3 spans 17 residues. CDR1 and CDR2 (germline): MDHEN, SYDVKM. The CDR3, as DNA: TGTGCCAGCAGTTTAGCCTTCTCTACAGGGGGAGGGACTGAAGCTTTCTTT. Translating gives CASSLAFSTGGGTEAFF.

The CDR3 nucleotides read TGTGCCAGCAGCGTAGGAGGGGGTGAGCAGTTCTTC. The encoded protein is CASSVGGGEQFF. V and J are TRBV9 and TRBJ2-1, with a tentative D call TRBD1 (6 bases). This CDR3 has 12 amino acids. Trimming removed 0 bases at V and 9 bases at J, with 7 bases between. CDR1 and CDR2 (germline): SGDLS, YYNGEE.

Ten or more counts support this clonotype. This chain joins TRBV28 and TRBJ2-7; 8 bases align to TRBD2. From germline, CDR1 is MDHEN and CDR2 SYDVKM. The CDR3 covers 14 residues. Trimming took 4 bases from V and 9 from J; bases not matched to a gene: 11. The CDR3 sequence is CASSYGSGGRVQYF. The CDR3 nucleotides read TGTGCCAGCAGTTACGGGAGCGGGGGCCGGGTGCAGTACTTC.

This clonotype was recorded at least ten times. The CDR3 sequence is CASSYASSGPPYNEQFF. The CDR3 coding sequence is TGTGCCAGCAGTTACGCTTCTAGCGGGCCCCCCTACAATGAGCAGTTCTTC. The chain joins TRBV6-2 or TRBV6-3 to TRBJ2-1; 8 nucleotides agree with TRBD2. This CDR3 has 17 residues. V shed 2 bases, J shed 2 bases, and the junction held 8 bases outside the gene matches. Germline CDR1 and CDR2: MNHEY and SVGEGT.

This clonotype was detected a few times. The V gene is TRBV18, the J gene TRBJ2-2; D remains unclear. The CDR3 has 16 amino acids. V was pared by 1 base and J by 0 bases, with 9 bases between. Per the germline V gene, CDR1 is KGHSH and CDR2 is LQKENI. In DNA form, the CDR3 reads TGTGCCAGCTCACCACGGTCGCAGGCGAACACCGGGGAGCTGTTTTTT. Its translation: CASSPRSQANTGELFF.

This clonotype was detected many times. V usage is TRBV4-1 and J usage is TRBJ1-2; D is unresolved. V was clipped by 0 bases and J by 3 bases, with 8 bases between them. Germline V gives CDR1 MGHRA, CDR2 YSYEKL. The CDR3 length is 14 residues. CDR3 sequence reads: CASSQDPKDYGYTF. The CDR3 coding sequence is TGCGCCAGCAGCCAAGACCCAAAGGACTATGGCTACACCTTC.

In this sample, this clonotype turned up many times. The chain uses TRBV18 and TRBJ1-5; the D gene is possibly TRBD1 (5 bases). The CDR3 is 13 amino acids. With 8 bases removed from V and 4 bases from J, the gap between germline ends came to 12 bases. The germline CDR1 and CDR2 sequences are KGHSH and LQKENI. The CDR3 coding sequence is TGTGCCAGCAGTCCCCAGGGAAATCAGCCCCAGCATTTT. Translated: CASSPQGNQPQHF.

This clonotype was recorded at least ten times. The chain employs TRBV2 and TRBJ2-7, with no clear D. The V gene's germline CDR1 is SNHLY and CDR2 FYNNEI. The length of the CDR3 is 11 residues. CDR3 nucleotide sequence: TGTGGTAGTGGGCTCGTCTACGAGCAGTACTTC. As protein: CGSGLVYEQYF.

The J gene is TRBJ2-1, the V gene TRBV7-3, with D possibly TRBD1 on 6 matching bases. From germline, CDR1 is SGHTA and CDR2 FQGTGA. The CDR3 covers 16 residues. Trimming pared 5 bases from V and 6 bases from J, leaving 20 bases between. CDR3 sequence reads: CASSLRDTGNVNEQFF. In DNA, the CDR3 is TGTGCCAGCAGCCTCCGGGACACCGGTAATGTCAATGAGCAGTTCTTC.

This clonotype was picked up a small number of times. The rearrangement joins TRBV29-1 to TRBJ2-1; tentative D call: TRBD2 (6 bases). CDR1 and CDR2 (germline): SQVTM, ANQGSEA. This CDR3 contains 15 residues. The V gene lost 7 bases and the J gene lost 1 base, with 17 bases spanning the gap. CDR3 region: CSASSSERSYNEQFF. The CDR3 nucleotides read TGCAGCGCCTCATCTAGCGAGCGGTCCTACAATGAGCAGTTCTTC.

Only a few counts were recorded for this clonotype. The chain recombines TRBV7-6 with TRBJ2-7; 10 positions agree with TRBD1. Germline loops: CDR1 SGHVS, CDR2 FNYEAQ. CDR3 size: 14 residues. V shed 8 bases, J shed 6 bases, and the junction held 10 bases outside the gene matches. CDR3 amino acids: CASGLRQGAGEQYF. The CDR3 DNA is TGTGCCAGCGGACTTCGACAGGGGGCGGGCGAGCAGTACTTC.

This clonotype was found many times. The chain has TRBV18 and TRBJ1-1; perhaps TRBD1 as D (5 bases). Per the germline V gene, CDR1 is KGHSH and CDR2 is LQKENI. The CDR3 covers 14 residues. Trimming removed 6 bases at V and 4 bases at J, with 15 bases between. CDR3 DNA sequence: TGTGCCAGCTCCCCCCAGAGGGACGGCACTGAAGCTTTCTTT. This encodes CASSPQRDGTEAFF.

This chain uses TRBV20-1 with TRBJ2-5; TRBD1 matches 8 bases. The CDR3 contains 13 residues. Germline assignment: CDR1 DFQATT and CDR2 SNEGSKA (reference sequence). V lost 6 bases to trimming and J lost 5 bases; unmatched junction nucleotides: 8. In DNA form, the CDR3 reads TGCAGTGCCCGAGGACAGGGTTGGGAGACCCAGTACTTC. As protein: CSARGQGWETQYF.

The rearrangement uses TRBV30 and TRBJ2-1; 10 bases are a match to TRBD2. The ends lost 0 bases at V and 7 bases at J; junction bases unmatched: 12. Germline-derived CDR1 and CDR2 are GTSNPN and SVGIG (reference sequence). CDR3 length: 17 residues. CDR3 in amino acids: CAWSVRSPSGSRNEQFF. The CDR3 DNA follows: TGTGCCTGGAGTGTACGATCGCCTAGCGGGAGTAGGAATGAGCAGTTCTTC.

In its sample, this clonotype was seen many times. The chain carries TRBV20-1 and TRBJ2-7, with a weak D call TRBD1 (5 bases). CDR3 length: 13 amino acids. Trimming stripped 3 bases from V and 3 bases from J, with 12 bases between. Germline CDR1 DFQATT, CDR2 SNEGSKA (reference sequence). CDR3 residues: CSARADSYYEQYF. CDR3 sequence (DNA): TGCAGTGCTAGGGCAGACAGTTACTACGAGCAGTACTTC.

The chain couples TRBV29-1 to TRBJ2-5; D ambiguous. CDR3 size: 13 residues. Germline CDR1 SQVTM, CDR2 ANQGSEA. Trimming pared 7 bases from V and 4 bases from J, leaving 16 bases between. CDR3 in DNA: TGCAGCGCGACATACCGCTCCGGAGAGACCCAGTACTTC. It translates to CSATYRSGETQYF.